This T cell receptor beta chain came from a study of T cells in Graves' hyperthyroidism and ophthalmopathy. Orbital computed tomography, thyroid ultrasound, serum thyroxine and TRAb, and clinical symptoms together informed the diagnoses. CDR3 length: 14 amino acids. The V and J ends lost 6 bases and 2 bases, in that order; junction bases with no gene match: 4. Looked up from germline, CDR1 is SQVTM and CDR2 is ANQGSEA. Amplified regions were TCR beta CDR3 sequences from RNA transcripts. HTBI primers were used for first-round RT-PCR of the TCR CDR3. TCRdb analysed the multiplex PCR reads with MiXCR anew, one entry per CDR3 protein. The sample includes about 510,000 distinct CDR3 sequences, approximately 48% seen only once; the top ten take about two fifths.

The gene calls are TRBV29-1 and TRBJ1-5; 10 nucleotides line up with TRBD1. This receptor was identified in an adult woman with Graves' disease, either hyperthyroidism or ophthalmopathy (not recorded which). The sample was peripheral blood or thyroid tissue (not recorded which). CDR3 sequence: CSVRDRGGNQPQHF. CDR3 DNA sequence: TGCAGCGTCCGGGACAGGGGTGGCAATCAGCCCCAGCATTTT.